A single sample gave rise to the 28 T cell receptor beta chains below, sequenced in a study of cytomegalovirus exposure and HLA in healthy donors. PCR involved 60 Vbeta and 13 Jbeta primers. The repertoire was sequenced with immunoSEQ multiplex PCR; TCRdb's copy has only in-frame clones and lacks some. The top ten hold just under 3% of the sample, which has about 120,000 clones, 79% seen once. The sequencing sample was made of PBMCs. The receptors were gathered from a young woman in good health and CMV-seropositive.

V usage is TRBV9 and J usage is TRBJ2-5; TRBD1 is a possible D gene (5 bases). The CDR3 totals 13 residues. Trimming removed 4 bases at V and 1 base at J, with 8 bases between. Per germline, CDR1 SGDLS and CDR2 YYNGEE. The CDR3 nucleotides read TGTGCCAGCAGCCCCCAGGGCCAAGAGACCCAGTACTTC. As protein: CASSPQGQETQYF. Full variable domain (remainder filled in from reference TRBV9 and TRBJ2-5): DSGVTQTPKHLITATGQRVTLRCSPRSGDLSVYWYQQSLDQGLQFLIQYYNGEERAKGNILERFSAQQFPDLHSELNLSSLELGDSALYFCASSPQGQETQYFGPGTRLLVL.

This clone was picked up one time. The chain links TRBV7-9 to TRBJ1-1; 8 positions agree with TRBD1. The trim removed 4 bases at V and 3 bases at J, leaving 4 bases unmatched. Germline assignment: CDR1 SEHNR and CDR2 FQNEAQ (reference sequence). The CDR3 has 14 residues. Here the CDR3 DNA reads TGTGCCAGCAGCTCGTACAGGGGGGACACTGAAGCTTTCTTT. Its protein product is CASSSYRGDTEAFF.

DNA for the CDR3: TGTGCCAGCAGCCCCCCCGGTGCTAATGAAAAACTGTTTTTT. This codes for CASSPPGANEKLFF. The chain links TRBV9 to TRBJ1-4; D not certain. The CDR3 runs 14 residues. Between the trimmed V and J ends, which lost 4 bases and 3 bases, there was a span of 10 bases. Germline V CDR1 and CDR2: SGDLS, YYNGEE. Full variable domain (missing parts from reference TRBV9 and TRBJ1-4): DSGVTQTPKHLITATGQRVTLRCSPRSGDLSVYWYQQSLDQGLQFLIQYYNGEERAKGNILERFSAQQFPDLHSELNLSSLELGDSALYFCASSPPGANEKLFFGSGTQLSVL.

This chain links TRBV25-1 with TRBJ2-1; the match to TRBD2 covers 7 bases. Germline values: CDR1 MGHDK, CDR2 SYGVNS. After removal of 8 bases from V and 5 bases from J, the junction contained 9 bases not matched to a gene. CDR3 length: 14 residues. The CDR3 sequence: CASGQAGFNNEQFF. CDR3 in DNA: TGTGCCAGCGGGCAAGCGGGATTCAACAATGAGCAGTTCTTC.

The V gene is TRBV9, the J gene TRBJ2-5, with D possibly being TRBD1 (6 bases). Trimming pared 0 bases from V and 5 bases from J, leaving 14 bases between. Per germline, CDR1 SGDLS and CDR2 YYNGEE. The CDR3 length is 15 residues. The CDR3 region has the DNA TGTGCCAGCAGCGTAGATGCAGGGGTATGGGAGACCCAGTACTTC. This sequence encodes CASSVDAGVWETQYF. The whole variable domain, remainder taken from reference TRBV9 and TRBJ2-5, is DSGVTQTPKHLITATGQRVTLRCSPRSGDLSVYWYQQSLDQGLQFLIQYYNGEERAKGNILERFSAQQFPDLHSELNLSSLELGDSALYFCASSVDAGVWETQYFGPGTRLLVL.

This chain links TRBV15 with TRBJ2-5, with 13 bases lining up with TRBD2. The CDR3 consists of 15 residues. The V gene's germline CDR1 is LNHNV and CDR2 YYDKDF (reference sequence). With 3 bases clipped from V and 4 bases from J, the junction kept 2 bases outside the gene matches. CDR3 loop: CATSSRLAGGETQYF. In nucleotides, the CDR3 is TGTGCCACCAGCAGCCGACTAGCGGGAGGAGAGACCCAGTACTTC.

The chain combines TRBV7-3 with TRBJ2-2; D not certain. Trimming shortened V by 4 bases and J by 6 bases, and 9 bases separated the two germline ends. Germline values: CDR1 SGHTA, CDR2 FQGTGA. The CDR3 is made up of 13 amino acids. The CDR3, as DNA: TGTGCCAGCAGCTCCCCCCCCGCCGGGGAGCTGTTTTTT. This gives the protein CASSSPPAGELFF.

This clone was detected a few times. V and J are TRBV13 and TRBJ2-7; weak D call: TRBD1 (6 bases). The ends were cut back, 5 bases at V and 1 base at J, with 18 bases in the middle. The CDR3 runs 16 residues. CDR1 is PRHDT and CDR2 is FYEKMQ in the germline V gene (reference sequence). The CDR3 is CASSLVIPGQSYEQYF. The DNA for the CDR3 is TGTGCCAGCAGCCTTGTGATTCCGGGACAATCCTACGAGCAGTACTTC.

The chain joins TRBV6-5 to TRBJ2-5, with D perhaps TRBD2 (6 bases). This CDR3 contains 14 residues. V was cut by 3 bases and J by 5 bases, with 13 bases left in between. Germline lookup yields CDR1 MNHEY and CDR2 SVGAGI. CDR3 residues: CASSYSLGGETQYF. CDR3 sequence (DNA): TGTGCCAGCAGTTATTCCCTCGGAGGGGAGACCCAGTACTTC.

V gene TRBV7-3 combines with J gene TRBJ1-1, with 9 nucleotides matching TRBD1. Germline assignment: CDR1 SGHTA and CDR2 FQGTGA. V shed 4 bases, J shed 12 bases, and the junction held 6 bases outside the gene matches. This CDR3 spans 12 amino acids. This chain's CDR3 is CASSSTGGRTFF. DNA of the CDR3: TGTGCCAGCAGCTCTACAGGGGGCAGGACTTTCTTT.

This clone showed up just once. This chain links TRBV4-1 with TRBJ2-1, with 12 bases that match TRBD2. Germline CDR1 is MGHRA and CDR2 is YSYEKL. The CDR3 length is 16 residues. The V gene end was trimmed by 4 bases and the J gene end by 10 bases; junction bases not matched to a gene: 11. CDR3 bases: TGCGCCAGCAGCCGGGGCACAGGGACTAGCGGGCTGGAGCAGTTCTTC. Translated: CASSRGTGTSGLEQFF.

In its sample, this clone was seen once. The chain employs TRBV6-6 and TRBJ2-5; 7 bases match TRBD1. CDR1 is MNHNY, CDR2 SVGAGI, per germline (reference sequence). V trimming: 6 bases; J trimming: 5 bases; junction bases outside the gene matches: 6. CDR3 size: 13 residues. The CDR3 sequence is CASRGTVSETQYF. The CDR3 region has the DNA TGTGCCAGCAGGGGGACAGTTTCTGAGACCCAGTACTTC.

The V and J genes are TRBV19 and TRBJ1-2; 8 nucleotides match TRBD1. There are 16 residues in the CDR3. V gave up 6 bases and J gave up 1 base; unmatched junction bases: 10. Germline values: CDR1 LNHDA, CDR2 SQIVND (reference sequence). The CDR3 protein is CASSLLPGQVNYGYTF. The DNA of the CDR3 is TGTGCCAGTAGCCTTTTGCCGGGACAGGTTAACTATGGCTACACCTTC.

The chain uses TRBV28 and TRBJ2-7; TRBD1 matches at 7 bases. Germline V gives CDR1 MDHEN, CDR2 SYDVKM. The CDR3 sequence is 16 residues long. J was trimmed by 3 bases and V by 5 bases; bases with no gene match: 13. CDR3 nucleotides: TGTGCCAGCAGTGAATTAAGGACAGGTAGAGTCTACGAGCAGTACTTC. Amino acids: CASSELRTGRVYEQYF.

The chain uses TRBV7-6 and TRBJ1-2; 7 bases line up with TRBD1. The CDR3 spans 14 residues. V gave up 3 bases and J gave up 2 bases; unmatched junction bases: 3. CDR1 SGHVS and CDR2 FNYEAQ come from the germline V gene. Written as DNA, the CDR3 is TGTGCCAGCAGCTTGGCAGGGGGAAACTATGGCTACACCTTC. Translated: CASSLAGGNYGYTF.

There are a few counts of this clone. V usage is TRBV2 and J usage is TRBJ1-2, with a tentative D call TRBD1 (6 bases). The CDR3 runs to 13 residues. Deletions cut 6 bases from V and 3 bases from J, with 11 bases between. Looked up from germline, CDR1 is SNHLY and CDR2 is FYNNEI. CDR3 sequence reads: CASRGGGHYGYTF. CDR3 in DNA: TGTGCCAGCAGAGGGGGGGGGCACTATGGCTACACCTTC.

The chain carries TRBV5-6 and TRBJ2-7, with D uncertain. The CDR3 sequence is 16 residues long. With 3 bases removed from V and 5 bases from J, the gap between germline ends came to 21 bases. Germline V lookup: CDR1 SGHDT, CDR2 YYEEEE. This CDR3 reads CASSSNNPAGRNEQYF. CDR3 nucleotides: TGTGCCAGCAGCTCTAATAACCCGGCCGGCAGGAACGAGCAGTACTTC.

In this sample, this clone turned up a few times. This chain joins TRBV7-8 and TRBJ2-7; D is ambiguous. This CDR3 is 13 amino acids long. V lost 5 bases, J lost 0 bases, and 8 bases lay in between. Germline V lookup: CDR1 SGHVS, CDR2 FQNEAQ. The CDR3 bases are TGTGCCAGCAGCGGCCTCCCCTCCTACGAGCAGTACTTC. The encoded protein is CASSGLPSYEQYF.

This clone turned up a few times. This chain uses TRBV4-1 with TRBJ1-1; D may be TRBD1 (6 bases). The V gene lost 5 bases and the J gene lost 7 bases, with 23 bases spanning the gap. The CDR3 has 16 residues. The V gene's germline CDR1 is MGHRA and CDR2 YSYEKL. CDR3 loop: CASSSGIFTGLGEAFF. In DNA form, the CDR3 reads TGCGCCAGCAGCTCCGGGATTTTTACAGGGCTTGGTGAAGCTTTCTTT.

J is TRBJ2-7 and V is TRBV10-3, with D tentatively TRBD1 (6 bases). CDR1 is ENHRY, CDR2 SYGVKD, per germline. The V gene lost 4 bases and the J gene lost 1 base, with 11 bases spanning the gap. This CDR3 is built from 14 residues. CDR3 in DNA: TGTGCCATCAGTGGCCCGGACAGATCCTACGAGCAGTACTTC. Translation: CAISGPDRSYEQYF.

The chain couples TRBV6-5 to TRBJ2-7; perhaps TRBD1 as D (5 bases). The V gene lost 7 bases and the J gene lost 4 bases, with 20 bases spanning the gap. The CDR3 loop spans 15 amino acids. Germline CDR1 is MNHEY and CDR2 is SVGAGI. The CDR3 loop is CASNQGGVRSYEQYF. The CDR3 coding sequence is TGTGCCAGCAACCAGGGTGGGGTACGGAGTTACGAGCAGTACTTC.

The genes are TRBV19 and TRBJ2-5; D is possibly TRBD1 (5 bases). CDR1 is LNHDA, CDR2 SQIVND, per germline (reference sequence). This CDR3 has 13 amino acids. The V end was cut by 3 bases, the J end by 5 bases, with 10 bases between. The CDR3 region has the DNA TGTGCCAGTAGTATCGGCCCAGGGGAGACCCAGTACTTC. It specifies CASSIGPGETQYF.

V and J are TRBV7-3 and TRBJ1-2; 12 bases are a match to TRBD1. Germline V gene lookup returns CDR1 SGHTA and CDR2 FQGTGA. The CDR3 is made up of 14 amino acids. The trim removed 5 bases at V and 9 bases at J, leaving 7 bases unmatched. The CDR3 sequence is CASSQQGQGASYTF. In DNA form, the CDR3 reads TGTGCCAGCAGCCAACAGGGACAGGGGGCGAGCTACACCTTC.

The chain combines TRBV7-3 with TRBJ2-1; 7 nucleotides match TRBD2. This CDR3 spans 15 amino acids. The germline gives CDR1 SGHTA, CDR2 FQGTGA. Germline trimming cut 3 bases from V and 6 bases from J; bases unmatched to any gene: 8. This CDR3 is CASSFALAVPNEQFF. CDR3 DNA sequence: TGTGCCAGCAGCTTTGCTCTAGCGGTTCCCAATGAGCAGTTCTTC.

V and J are TRBV7-9 and TRBJ2-7, with a tentative D call TRBD1 (6 bases). Germline loops: CDR1 SEHNR, CDR2 FQNEAQ (reference sequence). The CDR3 consists of 14 residues. Trimming removed 4 bases at V and 2 bases at J, with 12 bases between. CDR3 DNA sequence: TGTGCCAGCAGCTACGGACAGTGGACCTACGAGCAGTACTTC. This translates into CASSYGQWTYEQYF. Filled out from reference TRBV7-9 and TRBJ2-7, the complete variable domain reads DTGVSQNPRHKITKRGQNVTFRCDPISEHNRLYWYRQTLGQGPEFLTYFQNEAQLEKSRLLSDRFSAERPKGSFSTLEIQRTEQGDSAMYLCASSYGQWTYEQYFGPGTRLTVT.

This clone was picked up a small number of times. Other DNA sequences within the sample encode an identical CDR3. The chain has TRBV5-1 and TRBJ2-1, with TRBD2 identical over 12 bases. This CDR3 comprises 15 residues. V gave up 0 bases and J gave up 7 bases; unmatched junction bases: 2. The V gene's germline CDR1 is SGHRS and CDR2 YFSETQ. The CDR3 loop is CASSLGLAGVNEQFF. The CDR3 DNA reads as TGCGCCAGCAGCTTGGGACTAGCGGGAGTGAATGAGCAGTTCTTC. Combining the CDR3 with reference TRBV5-1 and TRBJ2-1 gives the whole variable domain KAGVTQTPRYLIKTRGQQVTLSCSPISGHRSVSWYQQTPGQGLQFLFEYFSETQRNKGNFPGRFSGRQFSNSRSEMNVSTLELGDSALYLCASSLGLAGVNEQFFGPGTRLTVL.

This clone turned up a few times. V and J are TRBV5-4 and TRBJ2-1; D is perhaps TRBD1 (6 bases). The germline gives CDR1 SGHNT, CDR2 YYREEE (reference sequence). The CDR3 spans 13 residues. V lost 4 bases and J lost 10, with 15 bases in between. The CDR3 loop reads CASSARQGYEQFF. CDR3 DNA sequence: TGTGCCAGCAGCGCGCGGCAGGGGTACGAGCAGTTCTTC.

The chain employs TRBV9 and TRBJ1-2; D ambiguous. Germline CDR1 and CDR2: SGDLS and YYNGEE. The CDR3 length is 13 residues. V dropped 2 bases and J dropped 1 base, with 6 bases sitting between them. In DNA form, the CDR3 reads TGTGCCAGCAGCGTTGAGGATAACTATGGCTACACCTTC. This codes for CASSVEDNYGYTF. The full variable domain, its missing parts supplied by reference TRBV9 and TRBJ1-2, is DSGVTQTPKHLITATGQRVTLRCSPRSGDLSVYWYQQSLDQGLQFLIQYYNGEERAKGNILERFSAQQFPDLHSELNLSSLELGDSALYFCASSVEDNYGYTFGSGTRLTVV.